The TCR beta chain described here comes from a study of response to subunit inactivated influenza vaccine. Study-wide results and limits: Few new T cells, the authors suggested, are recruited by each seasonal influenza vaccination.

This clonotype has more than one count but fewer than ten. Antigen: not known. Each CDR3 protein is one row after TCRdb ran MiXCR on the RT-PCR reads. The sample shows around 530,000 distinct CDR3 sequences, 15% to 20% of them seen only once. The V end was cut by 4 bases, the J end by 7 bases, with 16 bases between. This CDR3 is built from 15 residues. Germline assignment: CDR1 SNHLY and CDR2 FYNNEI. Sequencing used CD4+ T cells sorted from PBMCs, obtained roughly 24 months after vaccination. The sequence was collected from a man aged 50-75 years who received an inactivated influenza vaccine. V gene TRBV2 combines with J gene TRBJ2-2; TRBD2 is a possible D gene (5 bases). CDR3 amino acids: CASSALGQEGGELFF. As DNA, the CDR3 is TGTGCCAGCAGTGCACTAGGCCAAGAAGGCGGGGAGCTGTTTTTT.